Included here is one TCR beta chain sequence, with context. The antigen remains unidentified. The data were obtained in a study of vaccination and CD4 T cells after COVID-19. Study-wide findings and caveats: Post-vaccination reactive clonotypes (median approximately 38) did not differ significantly from post-infection (approximately 22). It was found that, in convalescent patients, 304 of 307 vaccine-specific clones were spike mono-reactive.

Noted treatment: approximately 9-day PBMC culture with coronavirus spike peptide pools or control peptides (ViraFEST assay). CD4+ T cells that came from the unexposed donor were collected before the COVID-19 pandemic (2011-2018). Wells that each held 1.5 million to 2 million PBMCs were cultured with 9.5 to 10 IU/ml IL-2 and approximately 10 ug/ml peptide pools. Cultured CD4+ T-cell DNA underwent Oncomine TCR Beta short-read sequencing. One entry per CDR3 protein, called by TCRdb with MiXCR from the PCR reads. Among about 5,000 distinct CDR3 sequences listed, 60% were seen once. Trimming took off 2 bases at V and 8 bases at J, with 10 bases between the two ends. This CDR3 spans 13 amino acids. Germline V CDR1 and CDR2: LNHDA, SQIVND (reference sequence).

The chain uses TRBV19 and TRBJ2-1; D is possibly TRBD2 (6 bases). The receptor's source is a human donor in good health. Sequencing was done on a sample of CD4+ T cells from blood, cultured in vitro. In DNA, the CDR3 is TGTGCCAGTAGTATACTAGCGTCTGATGAGCAGTTCTTC. Amino acids: CASSILASDEQFF.